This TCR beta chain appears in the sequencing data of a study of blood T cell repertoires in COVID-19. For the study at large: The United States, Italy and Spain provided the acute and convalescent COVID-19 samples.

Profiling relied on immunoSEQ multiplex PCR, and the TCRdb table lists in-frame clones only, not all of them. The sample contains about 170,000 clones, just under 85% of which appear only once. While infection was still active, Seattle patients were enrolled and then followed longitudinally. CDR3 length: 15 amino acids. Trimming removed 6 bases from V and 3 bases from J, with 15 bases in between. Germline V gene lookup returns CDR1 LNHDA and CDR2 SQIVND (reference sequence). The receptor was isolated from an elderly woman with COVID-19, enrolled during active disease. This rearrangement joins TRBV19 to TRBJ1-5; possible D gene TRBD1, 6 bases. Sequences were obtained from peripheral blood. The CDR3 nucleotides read TGTGCCAGTAGGCAACGAGGACAGAACAATCAGCCCCAGCATTTT. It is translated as CASRQRGQNNQPQHF.